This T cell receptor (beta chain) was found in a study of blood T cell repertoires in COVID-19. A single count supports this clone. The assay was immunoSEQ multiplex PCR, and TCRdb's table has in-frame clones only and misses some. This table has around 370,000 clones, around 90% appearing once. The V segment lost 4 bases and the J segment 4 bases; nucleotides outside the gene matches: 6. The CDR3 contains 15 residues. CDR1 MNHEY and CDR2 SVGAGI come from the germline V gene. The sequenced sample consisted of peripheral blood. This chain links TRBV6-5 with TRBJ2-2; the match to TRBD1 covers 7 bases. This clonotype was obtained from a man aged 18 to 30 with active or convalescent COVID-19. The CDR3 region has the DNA TGTGCCAGCAGTTCGGAACAGGGGTTCACCGGGGAGCTGTTTTTT. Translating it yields CASSSEQGFTGELFF.